What follows are 25 T cell receptor beta chains derived from one specimen sequenced in a study of T cells in Graves' hyperthyroidism and ophthalmopathy. Template material for amplifying TCR beta CDR3 regions consisted of RNA transcripts. An initial round of RT-PCR targeting the TCR CDR3 relied on the HTBI primer set. TCRdb reanalysed the multiplex PCR reads using MiXCR and keeps one entry per CDR3 protein. Of around 690,000 distinct CDR3 sequences detected, less than 25% appear once; the ten largest clones hold about 34%. Sequencing was performed on blood. Receptors were obtained from a man younger than 40 with Graves' ophthalmopathy.

This chain uses TRBV5-5 with TRBJ2-3; D call uncertain. Germline assignment: CDR1 SGHKS and CDR2 YYEKEE (reference sequence). V dropped 1 base and J dropped 3 bases, with 12 bases sitting between them. CDR3 length: 15 amino acids. The CDR3 loop reads CASSLIAVRTDTQYF. As DNA, the CDR3 is TGTGCCAGCAGCTTGATTGCCGTGAGGACAGATACGCAGTATTTT.

The chain has TRBV2 and TRBJ2-7; unclear D gene. The CDR3 contains 10 residues. Trimming removed 7 bases at V and 4 bases at J, with 5 bases between. Germline CDR1 reads SNHLY; CDR2 reads FYNNEI. The CDR3 protein is CASKMYEQYF. In nucleotides, the CDR3 is TGTGCCAGCAAGATGTACGAGCAGTACTTC.

Comments on this clonotype: A clone one base away is much larger, so this may be a read error. This rearrangement joins TRBV2 to TRBJ2-1; 11 bases fit TRBD1. Germline V CDR1 and CDR2: SNHLY, FYNNEI. CDR3 size: 15 residues. CDR3 loop: CASSSGQGASNKQFF. Here the CDR3 DNA reads TGTGCCAGCAGTTCAGGACAGGGGGCGAGCAATAAGCAGTTCTTC.

This clonotype was counted at least ten times. The chain couples TRBV20-1 to TRBJ2-7; D might be TRBD2 (5 bases). V shed 5 bases and J shed 3 bases, with 17 bases lying between them. This CDR3 has 14 residues. The germline CDR1 and CDR2 sequences are DFQATT and SNEGSKA (reference sequence). As DNA, the CDR3 is TGCAGTGCTGCCGGAGGCCGAGGGATCTACGAGCAGTACTTC. Translated: CSAAGGRGIYEQYF.

V and J are TRBV7-9 and TRBJ1-1; D might be TRBD1 (5 bases). CDR1 is SEHNR and CDR2 is FQNEAQ in the germline V gene (reference sequence). The germline V and J ends were trimmed by 1 base and 3 bases, with 12 bases remaining between them. There are 15 residues in the CDR3. In nucleotides, the CDR3 is TGTGCCAGCAGCTTAGGCCGGGACTGGGACACTGAAGCTTTCTTT. Protein: CASSLGRDWDTEAFF.

Comments on this clonotype: The junction and the germline gene differ at one end; a read error may be behind it. The V and J genes are TRBV19 and TRBJ1-1; maybe TRBD1 (6 bases). CDR1 and CDR2 (germline): LNHDA, SQIVND (reference sequence). This CDR3 contains 15 residues. CDR3 sequence (DNA): TGTGCCAGTAGTATGACAGGCCTTATGAACACTGAAGCTTCCTTT. Protein product: CASSMTGLMNTEASF.

In its sample, this clonotype was seen many times. The CDR3 here is CASSESVFGQGLEPQHF. The CDR3 DNA reads TGCGCCAGCAGTGAGTCGGTTTTTGGACAGGGCCTGGAGCCCCAGCATTTT. The chain carries TRBV10-2 and TRBJ1-5; 8 nucleotides line up with TRBD1. CDR1 is WSHSY and CDR2 is SAAADI in the germline V gene. The CDR3 contains 17 residues. V shed 0 bases, J shed 8 bases, and the junction held 12 bases outside the gene matches.

The chain carries TRBV6-2 or TRBV6-3 and TRBJ2-7, with no clear D. Germline loops: CDR1 MNHEY, CDR2 SVGEGT. The CDR3 runs 14 residues. V was trimmed by 0 bases and J by 1 base, leaving 7 bases between them. CDR3 amino acids: CASSYSPESYEQYF. CDR3 in DNA: TGTGCCAGCAGTTACTCGCCAGAATCCTACGAGCAGTACTTC.

This clonotype was found many times. The chain joins TRBV11-3 to TRBJ2-1; 10 bases match TRBD2. This CDR3 contains 15 residues. Trimming removed 8 bases from V and 2 bases from J; junction bases left unmatched: 6. Germline CDR1 and CDR2: SGHNT and YENEEA. The chain's CDR3 is CASAGSGRAYNEQFF. The DNA for the CDR3 is TGTGCCAGCGCTGGGAGCGGGAGGGCCTACAATGAGCAGTTCTTC.

This clonotype was counted ten times or more. The junction and the germline gene differ at one end; a read error may be behind it. This chain connects TRBV14 to TRBJ1-1; D uncertain. The CDR3 contains 12 residues. Germline loops: CDR1 SGHDN, CDR2 FVKESK. CDR3 sequence: CASSKDGTEAFF. Here the CDR3 DNA reads TGTGCCAGCAGCAAAGATGGCACTGAAGCTTTCTTT.

This clonotype has at least ten counts. This rearrangement joins TRBV7-2 to TRBJ2-5; D is uncertain. Germline CDR1 is SGHTA and CDR2 is FQGNSA. This CDR3 region has 12 residues. The V end lost 7 bases, the J end lost 5 bases, and 11 bases lay between the germline ends. CDR3 coding DNA: TGTGCCAGCAACCCCGACGGGGAGACCCAGTACTTC. It translates to CASNPDGETQYF. The complete variable domain, with remaining parts taken from reference TRBV7-2 and TRBJ2-5, reads GAGVSQSPSNKVTEKGKDVELRCDPISGHTALYWYRQSLGQGLEFLIYFQGNSAPDKSGLPSDRFSAERTGGSVSTLTIQRTQQEDSAVYLCASNPDGETQYFGPGTRLLVL.

The rearrangement joins TRBV30 to TRBJ1-6; D is perhaps TRBD1 (5 bases). CDR3 length: 15 amino acids. The germline V gene has CDR1 GTSNPN and CDR2 SVGIG (reference sequence). V lost 0 bases and J lost 7, with 13 bases in between. This CDR3 reads CAWSVLRQSNSPLHF. CDR3 sequence (DNA): TGTGCCTGGAGTGTATTAAGACAGTCAAATTCACCCCTCCACTTT.

The rearrangement joins TRBV6-1 to TRBJ1-3, with no clear D. Deletions cut 0 bases from V and 0 bases from J, with 9 bases between. This CDR3 is built from 16 residues. Germline CDR1 MNHNS, CDR2 SASEGT. In nucleotides, the CDR3 is TGTGCCAGCAGTGAAGCATATGGGGTCTCTGGAAACACCATATATTTT. The encoded protein is CASSEAYGVSGNTIYF.

This clonotype was seen a few times. The chain carries TRBV2 and TRBJ2-1; 12 nucleotides align to TRBD2. The CDR3 extends over 16 amino acids. Germline lookup yields CDR1 SNHLY and CDR2 FYNNEI. Trimming at V came to 5 bases and at J to 3 bases, leaving 5 bases not matched to a gene. The CDR3 sequence is CASSYPTSGGYNEQFF. DNA of the CDR3: TGTGCCAGCAGTTACCCGACTAGCGGGGGCTACAATGAGCAGTTCTTC.

The sample holds a few counts of this clonotype. This sequence joins TRBV12-3 or TRBV12-4 and TRBJ1-2, with a possible D match to TRBD1 (5 bases). The V end lost 6 bases, the J end lost 8 bases, and 22 bases lay between the germline ends. This CDR3 spans 15 amino acids. The CDR3 sequence is CASSNTGTKVLGYTF. CDR3 coding DNA: TGTGCCAGCAGCAACACCGGGACGAAGGTTCTCGGCTACACCTTC.

This clonotype appeared a few times. The chain couples TRBV6-1 to TRBJ2-3; possibly TRBD2 for D (5 bases). Trimming left V 5 bases short and J 2 bases short, with 11 bases between. Germline V gene lookup returns CDR1 MNHNS and CDR2 SASEGT. The CDR3 loop spans 14 amino acids. The CDR3 sequence is CASSFRLATDTQYF. Here the CDR3 DNA reads TGTGCCAGCAGTTTTCGGCTAGCCACAGATACGCAGTATTTT.

This clonotype appeared many times. This CDR3 reads CASSPPGDLLGGYTF. CDR3 sequence (DNA): TGTGCCAGCTCACCGCCCGGGGACCTCCTGGGAGGCTACACCTTC. J is TRBJ1-2 and V is TRBV18; D is possibly TRBD1 (5 bases). Trimming stripped 3 bases from V and 8 bases from J, with 19 bases between. CDR1 is KGHSH and CDR2 is LQKENI in the germline V gene. CDR3 length: 15 amino acids.

A few counts support this clonotype. The rearrangement uses TRBV6-1 and TRBJ2-3, with D perhaps TRBD1 (5 bases). Between the trimmed V and J ends, which lost 2 bases and 2 bases, there was a span of 8 bases. This CDR3 spans 14 amino acids. CDR1 and CDR2 from the germline V gene are MNHNS and SASEGT. The CDR3 DNA sequence: TGTGCCAGCAGTGAAAAGGACAACACAGATACGCAGTATTTT. It yields the protein CASSEKDNTDTQYF.

This clonotype was seen only a few times. The CDR3 DNA follows: TGTGCCAGCAGTTCGAGCGGGAGTACCTACAATGAGCAGTTCTTC. The encoded protein is CASSSSGSTYNEQFF. The V gene is TRBV6-2 or TRBV6-3, the J gene TRBJ2-1; TRBD2 matches 8 bases. Germline trimming cut 4 bases from V and 2 bases from J; bases unmatched to any gene: 4. The CDR3 is made up of 15 amino acids. Germline V CDR1 and CDR2: MNHEY, SVGEGT.

This clonotype was detected many times. This sequence joins TRBV28 and TRBJ2-7; D ambiguous. CDR3 size: 12 residues. The germline CDR1 and CDR2 sequences are MDHEN and SYDVKM. V was shortened by 6 bases and J by 3 bases, with 9 bases between the two germline ends. CDR3 protein: CASSLRLYEQYF. In DNA form, the CDR3 reads TGTGCCAGCAGCTTGAGGCTCTACGAGCAGTACTTC.

The genes are TRBV13 and TRBJ2-7, with D perhaps matching TRBD1 or TRBD2 (5 bases each). CDR1 and CDR2 (germline): PRHDT, FYEKMQ (reference sequence). The CDR3 length is 16 residues. The V gene lost 3 bases and the J gene lost 0 bases, with 15 bases spanning the gap. The CDR3 DNA sequence: TGTGCCAGCAGCTTCCGAACCGGGACGGACTCCTACGAGCAGTACTTC. As protein: CASSFRTGTDSYEQYF.

V gene TRBV24-1 combines with J gene TRBJ2-2; 9 nucleotides agree with TRBD2. V lost 5 bases, J lost 5 bases, and 8 bases stayed unmatched. From germline, CDR1 is KGHDR and CDR2 SFDVKD. The CDR3 is made up of 16 amino acids. CDR3 DNA sequence: TGTGCCACCAGTGCTGCTAGCGGGGCCCCGACCGGGGAGCTGTTTTTT. This sequence encodes CATSAASGAPTGELFF.

The sample holds many counts of this clonotype. The chain employs TRBV20-1 and TRBJ2-3; the D gene is possibly TRBD1 (6 bases). Germline CDR1 DFQATT, CDR2 SNEGSKA (reference sequence). The CDR3 contains 15 residues. Trimming took 1 base from V and 4 from J, leaving 15 bases between them. CDR3 bases: TGCAGTGCTAGAGGGGTTTTCAGGGGTGCAGATACGCAGTATTTT. The encoded protein is CSARGVFRGADTQYF.

This chain's CDR3 is CASSLGLVGTATKNTEAFF. As DNA, the CDR3 is TGCGCCAGCAGCTTGGGATTGGTTGGGACAGCAACCAAGAACACTGAAGCTTTCTTT. The V call is TRBV5-1, the J call TRBJ1-1; 7 bases fit TRBD1. Germline values: CDR1 SGHRS, CDR2 YFSETQ. The CDR3 has 19 amino acids. The V segment lost 0 bases and the J segment 1 base; nucleotides outside the gene matches: 15. Supplemented by reference TRBV5-1 and TRBJ1-1, the full variable domain reads KAGVTQTPRYLIKTRGQQVTLSCSPISGHRSVSWYQQTPGQGLQFLFEYFSETQRNKGNFPGRFSGRQFSNSRSEMNVSTLELGDSALYLCASSLGLVGTATKNTEAFFGQGTRLTVV.

This clonotype has only a few counts. The V and J genes are TRBV2 and TRBJ2-3, with 8 bases aligning to TRBD2. Per germline, CDR1 SNHLY and CDR2 FYNNEI. The CDR3 spans 15 residues. Losses at the gene ends were 5 bases for V and 5 bases for J; bases not matched to a gene: 9. The CDR3 coding sequence is TGTGCCAGCAGTATTCCAGCGGGAGCAAAAGATACGCAGTATTTT. It translates to CASSIPAGAKDTQYF.